These 5 T cell receptor beta chains were all obtained from the same sample, sequenced in a study of CD8 T cells in ankylosing spondylitis. TCRdb redid the calling of the 5' RACE reads with MiXCR, one entry per CDR3 protein. The sample lists a few hundred thousand distinct CDR3 sequences; about 10% were seen once. The specimen sequenced was blood, either unsorted or a sorted T cell fraction (not recorded which). All receptors derive from a male donor with ankylosing spondylitis or in good health (not recorded which).

There are many counts of this clonotype. The chain combines TRBV3-1 with TRBJ2-1; 10 nucleotides match TRBD1. This CDR3 comprises 16 residues. J gave up 8 bases and V 0 bases, and 7 bases lay outside the gene matches. From germline, CDR1 is LGHDT and CDR2 YNNKEL (reference sequence). CDR3: CASSQDSGQGIDEQFF. CDR3 bases: TGTGCCAGCAGCCAAGACTCGGGACAGGGGATTGATGAGCAGTTCTTC.

This clonotype was seen at least ten times. The chain carries TRBV12-3 or TRBV12-4 and TRBJ2-5; 8 bases agree with TRBD2. V lost 0 bases, J lost 0 bases, and 3 bases stayed unmatched. CDR3 length equals 16 residues. DNA for the CDR3: TGTGCCAGCAGTTTAGCGCGGACTAGCCACCAAGAGACCCAGTACTTC. Protein product: CASSLARTSHQETQYF.

This clonotype was seen at least ten times. V is TRBV5-1 and J is TRBJ2-3, with D possibly TRBD2 on 7 matching bases. The germline V and J ends were trimmed by 6 bases and 3 bases, with 17 bases remaining between them. CDR3 length: 15 residues. Germline CDR1 is SGHRS and CDR2 is YFSETQ. The CDR3 reads CASTRGGGETDTQYF. The CDR3 DNA reads TGCGCCAGCACCAGGGGCGGGGGAGAGACAGATACGCAGTATTTT. Full variable domain (rest looked up from reference TRBV5-1 and TRBJ2-3): KAGVTQTPRYLIKTRGQQVTLSCSPISGHRSVSWYQQTPGQGLQFLFEYFSETQRNKGNFPGRFSGRQFSNSRSEMNVSTLELGDSALYLCASTRGGGETDTQYFGPGTRLTVL.

This clonotype appeared many times. The V call is TRBV12-3 or TRBV12-4, the J call TRBJ1-6; no firm D call. The V end was cut by 4 bases, the J end by 7 bases, with 11 bases between. The CDR3 sequence is 14 residues long. In DNA, the CDR3 is TGTGCCAGCAGTTCCGGGCAACCAAATTCACCCCTCCACTTT. It translates to CASSSGQPNSPLHF.

This clonotype was seen many times. A read error may account for a junction end that differs from germline. V is TRBV20-1 and J is TRBJ2-3, with 10 positions matching TRBD2. Per germline, CDR1 DFQATT and CDR2 SNEGSKA (reference sequence). The CDR3 extends over 17 amino acids. CDR3 amino acids: CCARDLERGGESDTQYF. In nucleotides, the CDR3 is TGCTGTGCTAGAGATTTGGAGCGGGGGGGCGAATCCGATACGCAGTATTTT.